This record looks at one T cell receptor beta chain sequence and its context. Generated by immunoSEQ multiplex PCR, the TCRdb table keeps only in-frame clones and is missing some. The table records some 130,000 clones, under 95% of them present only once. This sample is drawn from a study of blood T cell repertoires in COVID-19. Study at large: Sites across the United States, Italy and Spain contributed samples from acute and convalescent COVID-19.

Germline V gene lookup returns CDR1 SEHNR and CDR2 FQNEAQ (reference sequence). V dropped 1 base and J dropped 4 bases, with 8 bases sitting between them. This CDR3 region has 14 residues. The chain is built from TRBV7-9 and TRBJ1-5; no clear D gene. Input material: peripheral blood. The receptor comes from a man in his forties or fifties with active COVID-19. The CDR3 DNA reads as TGTGCCAGCAGCTTAGTGGGCTTTAATCAGCCCCAGCATTTT. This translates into CASSLVGFNQPQHF.